One T cell receptor (beta chain) is described in this entry. The antigen remains undetermined. Indicated time point: week 47, end of study. The vaccine gave 300 ug of a 20-mer mutant IDH1 peptide subcutaneously per dose. Eight vaccine doses were administered to patients at weeks 1, 3, 5, 7, 11, 15, 19 and 23. These data originate in a study of a mutant IDH1 vaccine in newly diagnosed glioma. Whole-study context: The treated population exhibited a male proportion of about 60%, a female proportion of about 38%, and a mean age of approximately 41 years.

After removal of 10 bases from V and 4 bases from J, the junction contained 15 bases not matched to a gene. The germline V gene encodes CDR1 MNHNS and CDR2 SASEGT. The CDR3 length is 15 residues. Sequenced by immunoSEQ multiplex PCR; TCRdb stores in-frame clones only, minus some. The sample has tens of thousands of clones, 84% seen once. J is TRBJ2-5 and V is TRBV6-1; 7 nucleotides match TRBD1. The sample in question was PBMCs, obtained from a glioma patient whose treatment included an IDH1 peptide vaccine. The receptor's source is a woman aged 25-40 years with glioma. Some clones in this sample may be carry-over from other donors' samples. The CDR3 here is CAISPFDRVTETQYF. Written as DNA, the CDR3 is TGTGCCATCTCTCCTTTCGACAGGGTAACAGAGACCCAGTACTTC.